One sample yielded the 20 T cell receptor beta chains listed below, sequenced in a study of CD8+ T cells in alopecia areata. In each case, RNA was isolated and then reverse transcribed into cDNA as the sequencing template. Repertoires were generated with immunoSEQ multiplex PCR, while TCRdb's copy carries only in-frame clones and drops some. The sample includes about 100,000 clones, about 60% seen only once; the top ten take roughly 25%. The source material was NKG2D-low CD8+ T cells sorted from blood. Receptor source: a human donor with alopecia areata.

This clone was seen a few times. CDR3 sequence (DNA): TGCAGCGTTGGATCGGGACGTAAGGACCACGAGCAGTACTTC. Translating it yields CSVGSGRKDHEQYF. The chain couples TRBV29-1 to TRBJ2-7; D could derive from TRBD1 or TRBD2 (5 bases each). The CDR3 has 14 residues. V shed 4 bases and J shed 5 bases, with 18 bases lying between them. CDR1 and CDR2 from the germline V gene are SQVTM and ANQGSEA.

This clone was counted between two and nine times. The chain couples TRBV27 to TRBJ2-7; tentative D call: TRBD2 (5 bases). Germline V gives CDR1 MNHEY, CDR2 SMNVEV (reference sequence). The germline V and J ends were trimmed by 2 bases and 6 bases, with 11 bases remaining between them. The length of the CDR3 is 13 residues. The CDR3 nucleotides read TGTGCCAGCAGTTTAGGGTCGGGGAGCGAGCAGTACTTC. Translation: CASSLGSGSEQYF.

The chain uses TRBV2 and TRBJ2-3; TRBD2 aligns across 10 bases. The CDR3 consists of 16 residues. The germline V gene encodes CDR1 SNHLY and CDR2 FYNNEI. J lost 3 bases, V lost 6 bases, and 9 bases had no gene match. The CDR3 protein is CASSEITSGITDTQYF. The CDR3 DNA reads TGTGCCAGCAGCGAGATCACTAGCGGGATAACAGATACGCAGTATTTT.

The chain is built from TRBV5-1 and TRBJ2-7; D is unclear. Germline V gene sequence: CDR1 SGHRS, CDR2 YFSETQ. This CDR3 contains 16 residues. Trimming shortened V by 4 bases and J by 3 bases, and 20 bases separated the two germline ends. The CDR3 DNA reads as TGCGCCAGCAGCCCGAGCCGCAGTATCTTTAGCTACGAGCAGTACTTC. This encodes CASSPSRSIFSYEQYF.

This chain uses TRBV28 with TRBJ2-5; 9 bases match TRBD2. This CDR3 comprises 17 residues. CDR1 and CDR2 from the germline V gene are MDHEN and SYDVKM. The V segment lost 6 bases and the J segment 2 bases; nucleotides outside the gene matches: 13. The CDR3 DNA sequence: TGTGCCAGCAGACTGGCTAGCGGGGACACCAGACAAGAGACCCAGTACTTC. It codes for CASRLASGDTRQETQYF.

This clone was picked up a small number of times. V gene TRBV7-3 combines with J gene TRBJ2-6, with D perhaps matching TRBD1 (6 bases). V shed 5 bases and J shed 4 bases, with 12 bases lying between them. The CDR3 is 15 amino acids. Per germline, CDR1 SGHTA and CDR2 FQGTGA. The DNA of the CDR3 is TGTGCCAGCAGCCCCGACAGGTCCGGGGCCAACGTCCTGACTTTC. Residues: CASSPDRSGANVLTF.

Written as DNA, the CDR3 is TGTGCCAGTAGTACCCTCAAAACAGGTCCCTACGAGCAGTACTTC. Its protein is CASSTLKTGPYEQYF. V is TRBV19 and J is TRBJ2-7, with D possibly being TRBD1 (5 bases). The CDR3 extends over 15 amino acids. Germline CDR1 and CDR2: LNHDA and SQIVND (reference sequence). V lost 4 bases and J lost 2, with 15 bases in between.

This clone was seen a handful of times. This chain links TRBV7-8 with TRBJ2-1; 15 nucleotides align to TRBD2. The CDR3 runs 17 residues. CDR1 SGHVS and CDR2 FQNEAQ come from the germline V gene. After removal of 5 bases from V and 5 bases from J, the junction contained 7 bases not matched to a gene. CDR3 DNA: TGTGCCAGCAGCGATGGGACTAGCGGGAGGCGCGACAATGAGCAGTTCTTC. Its protein product is CASSDGTSGRRDNEQFF.

The chain has TRBV27 and TRBJ2-7; D remains ambiguous. The germline gives CDR1 MNHEY, CDR2 SMNVEV (reference sequence). V was shortened by 6 bases and J by 2 bases, with 5 bases between the two germline ends. The CDR3 consists of 11 residues. The CDR3 loop is CASRAAYEQYF. The CDR3 region has the DNA TGTGCCAGCAGGGCAGCCTACGAGCAGTACTTC.

The chain has TRBV29-1 and TRBJ1-3, with unresolved D. The CDR3 contains 15 residues. In germline, CDR1 is SQVTM, CDR2 ANQGSEA. V was clipped by 1 base and J by 0 bases, with 10 bases between them. As DNA, the CDR3 is TGCAGCGTTGAAGTTGACGGGAGCTCTGGAAACACCATATATTTT. Its protein is CSVEVDGSSGNTIYF.

V and J are TRBV28 and TRBJ1-2; D is unclear. The CDR3 is 14 residues long. The V gene lost 7 bases and the J gene lost 7 bases, with 19 bases spanning the gap. Germline values: CDR1 MDHEN, CDR2 SYDVKM. As DNA, the CDR3 is TGTGCCAGCATCCATCGTTGGGGTCGGGTTGGCTACACCTTC. The encoded protein is CASIHRWGRVGYTF.

This clone appeared a few times. The rearrangement links TRBV29-1 to TRBJ2-1; D gene uncertain. The CDR3 spans 10 residues. Germline V gene lookup returns CDR1 SQVTM and CDR2 ANQGSEA. V lost 8 bases and J 7 bases, leaving 9 bases between the germline ends. The CDR3 nucleotides read TGCAGCCCCATGGGGAATGAGCAGTTCTTC. It translates to CSPMGNEQFF.

The genes are TRBV10-2 and TRBJ2-5; no clear D. Germline V gene data show CDR1 as WSHSY and CDR2 as SAAADI. The ends were cut back, 7 bases at V and 2 bases at J, with 11 bases in the middle. The CDR3 is 13 residues long. The CDR3 is CASTARSQETQYF. Here the CDR3 DNA reads TGCGCCAGCACGGCCAGAAGTCAAGAGACCCAGTACTTC.

The table lists this clone with a count of one. This chain uses TRBV28 with TRBJ1-2; unclear D gene. Germline values: CDR1 MDHEN, CDR2 SYDVKM. The CDR3 spans 14 residues. The V gene lost 3 bases and the J gene lost 5 bases, with 13 bases spanning the gap. The CDR3 bases are TGTGCCAGCAGTTTCCTGTCCAGTTTGTATGGCTACACCTTC. Residues: CASSFLSSLYGYTF.

This sequence joins TRBV27 and TRBJ1-4; perhaps TRBD1 as D (5 bases). This CDR3 has 14 amino acids. Germline V gene data show CDR1 as MNHEY and CDR2 as SMNVEV (reference sequence). Trimming removed 6 bases at V and 4 bases at J, with 12 bases between. The CDR3 nucleotides are TGTGCCAGCAGCTCTGCGGGGCTTAATGAAAAACTGTTTTTT. Its translation is CASSSAGLNEKLFF. The entire variable domain, with the rest obtained from reference TRBV27 and TRBJ1-4, is as follows: EAQVTQNPRYLITVTGKKLTVTCSQNMNHEYMSWYRQDPGLGLRQIYYSMNVEVTDKGDVPEGYKVSRKEKRNFPLILESPSPNQTSLYFCASSSAGLNEKLFFGSGTQLSVL.

The chain employs TRBV19 and TRBJ2-1; D is undetermined. From germline, CDR1 is LNHDA and CDR2 SQIVND (reference sequence). There are 12 residues in the CDR3. V was cut by 7 bases and J by 7 bases, with 11 bases left in between. CDR3 nucleotides: TGTGCCAGTACTGACGCTAGGAATGAGCAGTTCTTC. It translates to CASTDARNEQFF.

This clone has just a few counts. The rearrangement uses TRBV15 and TRBJ1-5; TRBD1 aligns across 8 bases. Germline V gene sequence: CDR1 LNHNV, CDR2 YYDKDF (reference sequence). This CDR3 has 15 amino acids. V was pared by 4 bases and J by 5 bases, with 7 bases of the junction left unmatched. The CDR3 DNA is TGTGCCACCAGCAAGGATGACAGGGGAGATCAGCCCCAGCATTTT. It translates to CATSKDDRGDQPQHF.

This clone appeared a single time. The chain carries TRBV27 and TRBJ2-7; the D gene is possibly TRBD1 (6 bases). CDR1 is MNHEY and CDR2 is SMNVEV in the germline V gene (reference sequence). Trimming took off 5 bases at V and 5 bases at J, with 16 bases between the two ends. The CDR3 is made up of 14 amino acids. CDR3 protein: CASSTSGVINEQYF. CDR3 DNA: TGTGCCAGCAGTACCTCAGGGGTTATCAACGAGCAGTACTTC.

This clone was counted only a few times. The rearrangement joins TRBV4-1 to TRBJ2-1; the D gene is possibly TRBD1 (6 bases). Per germline, CDR1 MGHRA and CDR2 YSYEKL. V dropped 4 bases and J dropped 6 bases, with 13 bases sitting between them. This CDR3 comprises 14 residues. The CDR3 region has the DNA TGCGCCAGCAGCCCCGAAACAGGGAGCAATGAGCAGTTCTTC. Residues: CASSPETGSNEQFF.

This clone was counted only a few times. The chain couples TRBV19 to TRBJ2-3, with a possible D match to TRBD2 (5 bases). The germline V gene encodes CDR1 LNHDA and CDR2 SQIVND (reference sequence). CDR3 size: 14 residues. Trimming took 3 bases from V and 6 from J, leaving 13 bases between them. The CDR3 coding sequence is TGTGCCAGTAGTATTATCGGGGTCGCGGATACGCAGTATTTT. It codes for CASSIIGVADTQYF. Complete variable domain (other parts from reference TRBV19 and TRBJ2-3): DGGITQSPKYLFRKEGQNVTLSCEQNLNHDAMYWYRQDPGQGLRLIYYSQIVNDFQKGDIAEGYSVSREKKESFPLTVTSAQKNPTAFYLCASSIIGVADTQYFGPGTRLTVL.